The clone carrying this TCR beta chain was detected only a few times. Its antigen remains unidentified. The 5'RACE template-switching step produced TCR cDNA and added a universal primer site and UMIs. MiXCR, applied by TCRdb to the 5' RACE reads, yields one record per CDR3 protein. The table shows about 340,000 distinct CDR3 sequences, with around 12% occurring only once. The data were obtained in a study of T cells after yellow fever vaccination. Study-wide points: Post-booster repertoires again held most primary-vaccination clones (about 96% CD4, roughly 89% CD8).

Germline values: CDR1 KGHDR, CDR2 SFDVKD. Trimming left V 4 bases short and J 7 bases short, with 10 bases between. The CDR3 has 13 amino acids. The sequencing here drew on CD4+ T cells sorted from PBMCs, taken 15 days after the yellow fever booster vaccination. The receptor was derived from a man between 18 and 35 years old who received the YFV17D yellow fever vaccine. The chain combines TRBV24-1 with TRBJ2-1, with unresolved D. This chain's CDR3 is CATSDPDLNEQFF. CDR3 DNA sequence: TGTGCCACCAGTGACCCTGACTTAAATGAGCAGTTCTTC.